The TCR beta chain under discussion was sequenced for a study of cytomegalovirus exposure and HLA in healthy donors. The study, taken as a whole, reports: Both high specificity and high sensitivity reportedly marked the classifier's diagnosis of cytomegalovirus status.

As to this clone: Its target is unknown.

PCR primers comprised 60 Vbeta and 13 Jbeta primers. Profiling relied on immunoSEQ multiplex PCR, and the TCRdb table lists in-frame clones only, not all of them. The sample shows about 170,000 clones, approximately 81% of them seen only once. This CDR3 has 17 residues. V was pared by 0 bases and J by 0 bases, with 12 bases between. Germline CDR1 and CDR2: SGHVS and FQNEAQ. The sequenced sample was PBMCs. The rearrangement uses TRBV7-8 and TRBJ1-3, with a tentative D call TRBD1 (6 bases). The sequence derives from a male donor in good health and CMV-seronegative. CDR3 nucleotides: TGTGCCAGCAGCTTAGCCACAGGGCCTAGCTCTGGAAACACCATATATTTT. Amino acid sequence: CASSLATGPSSGNTIYF.